The 2 T cell receptor beta chains listed next were all sequenced from one sample in a study of T cells in Graves' hyperthyroidism and ophthalmopathy. Amplification targeted TCR beta CDR3 regions from RNA transcripts. The HTBI primer set served for first-round RT-PCR of the TCR CDR3. TCRdb re-called the multiplex PCR reads through MiXCR, storing one row per CDR3 protein. The sample carries 500,000 to 650,000 distinct CDR3 sequences, just under 20% recorded once. The sequencing sample was made of blood. The receptors here all came from a man in his forties with Graves' ophthalmopathy.

This clonotype has at least ten counts. The chain uses TRBV18 and TRBJ1-4; D uncertain. The V and J ends lost 6 bases and 3 bases respectively, with 8 bases between them. The CDR3 contains 13 residues. Germline V gene lookup returns CDR1 KGHSH and CDR2 LQKENI. This chain's CDR3 is CASSGLPNEKLFF. In DNA, the CDR3 is TGTGCCAGCTCCGGACTGCCTAATGAAAAACTGTTTTTT.

This clonotype has ten or more counts. This chain uses TRBV6-1 with TRBJ1-5, with a possible D match to TRBD1 (5 bases). CDR1 MNHNS and CDR2 SASEGT come from the germline V gene. This CDR3 has 15 amino acids. The V end was cut by 6 bases, the J end by 0 bases, with 12 bases between. The CDR3 spells CASRAPGISNQPQHF. CDR3 bases: TGTGCCAGCAGAGCCCCAGGGATTAGCAATCAGCCCCAGCATTTT.